Listed here is a single TCR beta chain. Data came from immunoSEQ multiplex PCR; TCRdb stores just in-frame clones and leaves some out. The repertoire consists of fewer than 200,000 clones, with about 80% occurring once and the leading ten covering more than 1.5%. V lost 7 bases and J 4 bases, leaving 17 bases between the germline ends. Germline CDR1 reads SGHTA; CDR2 reads FQGNSA. The CDR3 has 16 amino acids. This sample was taken from a study of blood T cell repertoires in COVID-19. This sequence was found in a human donor in a cohort sampled during active COVID-19. Sequenced input: peripheral blood. The V and J genes are TRBV7-2 and TRBJ1-6; the D gene is possibly TRBD1 (5 bases). Here the CDR3 DNA reads TGTGCCAGCACATCACAAGCAGGGAAGTATAATTCACCCCTCCACTTT. Residues: CASTSQAGKYNSPLHF.